A single sample is the source of the 22 T cell receptor beta chains below, sequenced in a study of blood T cell repertoires in COVID-19 (dated by TCRdb to about 2020). Libraries were prepared through the immunoSEQ multiplex PCR assay. TCRdb provides this immuneACCESS table in a form limited to in-frame rearrangements. Some clones are lacking; in checked studies, under half of them reflect an unresolved V gene, and why the rest are absent is not known. This sample lists under 200,000 clones; about 85% were detected once. Around 15% of the sample belongs to the ten largest clones. Sample: peripheral blood. Source of these receptors: a woman aged 70-85 years with COVID-19, enrolled during active disease.

The chain joins TRBV30 to TRBJ2-3; tentative D call: TRBD1 (6 bases). With 5 bases removed from V and 0 bases from J, the gap between germline ends came to 9 bases. Germline assignment: CDR1 GTSNPN and CDR2 SVGIG (reference sequence). CDR3 length: 13 residues. The CDR3 DNA follows: TGTGCCTGGCTGGGGGCTAGCACAGATACGCAGTATTTT. It yields the protein CAWLGASTDTQYF.

The V and J genes are TRBV2 and TRBJ1-2; D is unclear. Trimming left V 7 bases short and J 4 bases short, with 10 bases between. CDR3 length: 12 amino acids. Germline CDR1 is SNHLY and CDR2 is FYNNEI. The CDR3 is CASKARIYGYTF. In DNA form, the CDR3 reads TGTGCCAGCAAGGCGCGGATCTATGGCTACACCTTC.

This clone was found once. The chain carries TRBV3-1 (or the pseudogene TRBV3-2) and TRBJ1-2, with D possibly matching TRBD1 (5 bases). Germline V gene lookup returns CDR1 LGHDT and CDR2 YNNKEL (reference sequence). This CDR3 spans 13 amino acids. Deletions cut 0 bases from V and 8 bases from J, with 10 bases between. Here the CDR3 DNA reads TGTGCCAGCAGCCAAGATCGGGGGAGCGGCTACACCTTC. Its translation: CASSQDRGSGYTF.

The chain uses TRBV2 and TRBJ2-1; D is perhaps TRBD1 (7 bases). The ends were cut back, 5 bases at V and 4 bases at J, with 15 bases in the middle. The CDR3 covers 15 residues. Germline values: CDR1 SNHLY, CDR2 FYNNEI. CDR3 in DNA: TGTGCCAGCAGTAATCTCGCAGGGGGGTACAATGAGCAGTTCTTC. This sequence encodes CASSNLAGGYNEQFF.

The chain links TRBV7-9 to TRBJ2-4; D perhaps matches TRBD1 (6 bases). V was clipped by 5 bases and J by 0 bases, with 14 bases between them. Germline V gives CDR1 SEHNR, CDR2 FQNEAQ (reference sequence). The CDR3 totals 16 residues. DNA for the CDR3: TGTGCCAGCAGCCAACCAGGGGACCTAGCCAAAAACATTCAGTACTTC. It specifies CASSQPGDLAKNIQYF.

The V and J genes are TRBV7-9 and TRBJ1-1; D might be TRBD1 (6 bases). V lost 1 base and J lost 3, with 9 bases in between. The CDR3 runs 14 residues. Germline V gene lookup returns CDR1 SEHNR and CDR2 FQNEAQ (reference sequence). The CDR3 spells CASSLGQAYTEAFF. CDR3 in DNA: TGTGCCAGCAGCTTAGGACAGGCCTACACTGAAGCTTTCTTT.

There are a few counts of this clone. The V and J genes are TRBV7-2 and TRBJ2-7, with D hard to call. There are 14 residues in the CDR3. Germline V lookup: CDR1 SGHTA, CDR2 FQGNSA. Trimming removed 1 base from V and 0 bases from J, with 7 bases in between. CDR3 in DNA: TGTGCCAGCAGCTTAGACTTCCCCTCCTACGAGCAGTACTTC. Protein: CASSLDFPSYEQYF.

V usage is TRBV5-4 and J usage is TRBJ2-3, with no clear D. The CDR3 is 16 residues long. Germline V gene data show CDR1 as SGHNT and CDR2 as YYREEE (reference sequence). V gave up 0 bases and J gave up 4 bases, with 15 bases separating them. The CDR3 loop is CASSLDGRGWADTQYF. CDR3 nucleotides: TGTGCCAGCAGCTTGGATGGCCGAGGATGGGCAGATACGCAGTATTTT. Full variable domain (outside the CDR3, taken from reference TRBV5-4 and TRBJ2-3): ETGVTQSPTHLIKTRGQQVTLRCSSQSGHNTVSWYQQALGQGPQFIFQYYREEENGRGNFPPRFSGLQFPNYSSELNVNALELDDSALYLCASSLDGRGWADTQYFGPGTRLTVL.

DNA for the CDR3: TGTGCCAGCAGCCCGAGGGGACAGGGAAACCGAAGGGCTGAAGCTTTCTTT. Translation gives CASSPRGQGNRRAEAFF. This sequence joins TRBV5-6 and TRBJ1-1, with 9 bases aligning to TRBD1. The germline V gene encodes CDR1 SGHDT and CDR2 YYEEEE. The ends lost 4 bases at V and 6 bases at J; junction bases unmatched: 16. This CDR3 spans 17 amino acids.

This sequence joins TRBV12-3 or TRBV12-4 and TRBJ1-3; D call uncertain. The CDR3 is 11 residues long. Trimming took off 5 bases at V and 3 bases at J, with 2 bases between the two ends. This CDR3 is CASSLGNTIYF. CDR3 in DNA: TGTGCCAGCAGTCTTGGAAACACCATATATTTT.

V gene TRBV12-5 combines with J gene TRBJ1-4; TRBD1 matches 9 bases. Germline assignment: CDR1 LGHNT and CDR2 FRNRAP. The ends lost 0 bases at V and 8 bases at J; junction bases unmatched: 4. The CDR3 is 15 amino acids. The CDR3 DNA reads TGTGCTAGTGGTTTGGTAACAGGGGGCGCCGAAAAACTGTTTTTT. Translating it yields CASGLVTGGAEKLFF.

The V call is TRBV24-1, the J call TRBJ1-5; no reliable D call. V lost 9 bases and J lost 6, with 14 bases in between. The CDR3 runs to 13 residues. Germline V lookup: CDR1 KGHDR, CDR2 SFDVKD. The CDR3 bases are TGTGCCACCTCCCGCGAGGGAAGTCAGCCCCAGCATTTT. Protein: CATSREGSQPQHF.

V is TRBV6-2 or TRBV6-3 and J is TRBJ1-2; D gene unclear. V was shortened by 4 bases and J by 6 bases, with 6 bases between the two germline ends. The germline CDR1 and CDR2 sequences are MNHEY and SVGEGT. The CDR3 is made up of 11 amino acids. CDR3 coding DNA: TGTGCCAGCAGTTCGACACATGGCTACACCTTC. Translated: CASSSTHGYTF.

The chain links TRBV6-5 to TRBJ2-1; D perhaps matches TRBD2 (6 bases). V was cut by 7 bases and J by 7 bases, with 14 bases left in between. The CDR3 runs 13 residues. CDR1 is MNHEY, CDR2 SVGAGI, per germline. The CDR3 region is CASKAGPRNEQFF. The CDR3 nucleotides read TGTGCCAGCAAGGCGGGGCCCCGAAATGAGCAGTTCTTC.

The chain joins TRBV6-5 to TRBJ1-2, with TRBD1 matching over 8 bases. The CDR3 extends over 13 amino acids. Germline trimming cut 4 bases from V and 6 bases from J; bases unmatched to any gene: 4. Germline CDR1 reads MNHEY; CDR2 reads SVGAGI. CDR3 protein: CASSLQGANGYTF. For the CDR3, the DNA is TGTGCCAGCAGTTTGCAGGGGGCGAATGGCTACACCTTC.

CDR3 DNA: TGCGCCAGCAGCTTAGAACTTACGGGGGTGGGGTTCTTC. Translation gives CASSLELTGVGFF. This sequence joins TRBV5-1 and TRBJ2-1; a weak D match, TRBD2 (6 bases). This CDR3 region has 13 residues. Germline lookup yields CDR1 SGHRS and CDR2 YFSETQ. Trimming shortened V by 2 bases and J by 15 bases, and 18 bases separated the two germline ends.

The chain combines TRBV28 with TRBJ2-3, with D uncertain. Germline V gene data show CDR1 as MDHEN and CDR2 as SYDVKM. The length of the CDR3 is 14 residues. The V end lost 3 bases, the J end lost 0 bases, and 7 bases lay between the germline ends. CDR3 sequence (DNA): TGTGCCAGCAGTTTGGTACAGAGCACAGATACGCAGTATTTT. Translation: CASSLVQSTDTQYF.

This clone is a singleton in its sample. V gene TRBV19 combines with J gene TRBJ1-1, with 9 nucleotides matching TRBD1. CDR3 size: 17 residues. V lost 0 bases to trimming and J lost 5 bases; unmatched junction nucleotides: 10. Germline assignment: CDR1 LNHDA and CDR2 SQIVND (reference sequence). The CDR3 DNA follows: TGTGCCAGTAGTATAGAGGGCGGACAGGGGACGACTACTGAAGCTTTCTTT. This translates into CASSIEGGQGTTTEAFF.

Regarding this clone: This specimen includes other DNA sequences encoding the same CDR3. CDR3 residues: CASSGGTRGETQYF. CDR3 DNA sequence: TGTGCCAGCAGCGGCGGGACTAGAGGAGAGACCCAGTACTTC. The rearrangement uses TRBV9 and TRBJ2-5; the match to TRBD2 covers 8 bases. The CDR3 covers 14 residues. The germline V gene has CDR1 SGDLS and CDR2 YYNGEE. V lost 3 bases to trimming and J lost 4 bases; unmatched junction nucleotides: 5.

This clone was picked up one time. CDR3 loop: CATSRPGLAGGGEQFF. The CDR3 DNA sequence: TGTGCCACCAGCAGGCCCGGACTAGCGGGGGGGGGTGAGCAGTTCTTC. The rearrangement joins TRBV15 to TRBJ2-1, with TRBD2 identical over 15 bases. V lost 3 bases to trimming and J lost 9 bases; unmatched junction nucleotides: 6. CDR3 size: 16 residues. The germline CDR1 and CDR2 sequences are LNHNV and YYDKDF (reference sequence).

The J gene is TRBJ2-2, the V gene TRBV29-1, with D perhaps matching TRBD2 (6 bases). In germline, CDR1 is SQVTM, CDR2 ANQGSEA. CDR3 size: 13 residues. Trimming cost V 4 bases and J 2 bases, with 8 bases left between them. The CDR3 sequence: CSVAGDNTGELFF. CDR3 nucleotides: TGCAGCGTTGCGGGGGACAACACCGGGGAGCTGTTTTTT.

V gene TRBV5-1 combines with J gene TRBJ1-6, with D unresolved. CDR3 length: 14 residues. From germline, CDR1 is SGHRS and CDR2 YFSETQ. The V end lost 4 bases, the J end lost 7 bases, and 12 bases lay between the germline ends. CDR3 DNA sequence: TGCGCCAGCAGCCTAGCCGGGCCGAATTCACCCCTCCACTTT. Its protein product is CASSLAGPNSPLHF.